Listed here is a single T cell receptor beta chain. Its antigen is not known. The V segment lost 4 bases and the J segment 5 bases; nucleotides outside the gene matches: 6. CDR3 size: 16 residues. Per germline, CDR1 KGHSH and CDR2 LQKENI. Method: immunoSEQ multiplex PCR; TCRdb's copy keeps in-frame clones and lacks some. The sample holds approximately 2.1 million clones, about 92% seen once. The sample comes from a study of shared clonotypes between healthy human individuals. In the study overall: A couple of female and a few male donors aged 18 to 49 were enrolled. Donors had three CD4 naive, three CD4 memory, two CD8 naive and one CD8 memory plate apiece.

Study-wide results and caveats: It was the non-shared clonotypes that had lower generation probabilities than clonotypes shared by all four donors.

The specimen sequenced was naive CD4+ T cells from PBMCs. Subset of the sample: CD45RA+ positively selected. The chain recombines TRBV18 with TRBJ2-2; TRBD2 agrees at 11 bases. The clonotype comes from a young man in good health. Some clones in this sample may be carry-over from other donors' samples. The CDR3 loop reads CASSLFTSGSTGELFF. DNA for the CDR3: TGTGCCAGCTCACTTTTCACTAGCGGGAGTACCGGGGAGCTGTTTTTT.